Listed below are T cell receptor beta chains from one sample, sequenced in a study. TCRdb redid the calling of the 5' RACE reads with MiXCR, one entry per CDR3 protein. The sample lists tens of thousands of distinct CDR3 sequences; roughly a sixth were seen once. Sequencing input: naive CD4+ T cells sorted from blood. The receptors were gathered from a female donor with breast cancer. CDR3s include the opening cysteine and the closing phenylalanine or tryptophan. The D gene is left open where the match is weak. The size of a clone is reported for some rows only, either as once, few or many, or as a class for expanded clones.

clone_size	v_call	d_call	j_call	cdr3_aa	cdr3_nt
NA	TRBV7-9	NA	TRBJ1-4	CASSLGVQNTNEKLFF	TGTGCCAGCAGCTTAGGGGTTCAGAATACTAATGAAAAACTGTTTTTT
NA	TRBV10-2	NA	TRBJ1-1	CASSESRTEAFF	TGCGCCAGCAGTGAGTCAAGGACTGAAGCTTTCTTT
many	TRBV12-3/TRBV12-4	TRBD2	TRBJ2-1	CASRLAGPTNEQFF	TGTGCCAGCAGATTAGCGGGACCAACCAATGAGCAGTTCTTC
many	TRBV29-1	NA	TRBJ1-1	CSVAHMNTEAFF	TGCAGCGTCGCTCATATGAATACTGAAGCTTTCTTT
many	TRBV6-2/TRBV6-3	NA	TRBJ2-1	CASRGEGNEQFF	TGTGCCAGCAGGGGGGAAGGAAATGAGCAGTTCTTC
NA	TRBV7-6	NA	TRBJ1-4	CASSLKEGQKLFF	TGTGCCAGCAGCTTAAAAGAAGGACAAAAACTGTTTTTT
few	TRBV12-3/TRBV12-4	NA	TRBJ2-5	CASGTERLETQYF	TGTGCCAGCGGAACAGAGCGGTTAGAGACCCAGTACTTC
few	TRBV2	TRBD1	TRBJ2-2	CASGVGQGNTGELFF	TGTGCCAGCGGTGTCGGACAGGGCAACACCGGGGAGCTGTTTTTT
many	TRBV3-1	TRBD2	TRBJ2-5	CASSLGLAGVETQYF	TGTGCCAGCAGCCTGGGACTAGCGGGAGTAGAGACCCAGTACTTC
few	TRBV7-2	NA	TRBJ2-3	CASSLARSDTQYF	TGTGCCAGCAGCTTAGCCAGGTCAGATACGCAGTATTTT
NA	TRBV6-6	TRBD1	TRBJ1-5	CAGAVTGDQPQHF	TGTGCCGGGGCCGTGACAGGGGACCAGCCCCAGCATTTT
NA	TRBV28	TRBD1	TRBJ2-6	CASSLGGRGRSGANVLTF	TGTGCCAGCAGTTTAGGGGGCAGGGGGCGGTCTGGGGCCAACGTCCTGACTTTC
few	TRBV18	NA	TRBJ2-7	CASSLTESYEQYF	TGTGCCAGCTCATTGACAGAATCCTACGAGCAGTACTTC
many	TRBV6-1	NA	TRBJ2-7	CASSPGAQGSSEYF	TGTGCCAGCAGTCCAGGAGCCCAGGGCAGTAGTGAGTACTTC
few	TRBV4-3	TRBD2	TRBJ2-2	CASSQDLPDLAGGFTGELFF	TGCGCCAGCAGCCAAGATCTTCCCGACCTAGCGGGGGGATTCACCGGGGAGCTGTTTTTT
few	TRBV11-2	NA	TRBJ2-7	CASSFSDTSSYEQYF	TGTGCCAGCAGCTTTTCTGACACAAGCTCCTACGAGCAGTACTTC